These T cell receptor beta chains were read from a single sample in a study of OX40 agonist ivuxolimab in advanced cancers. Measured with immunoSEQ multiplex PCR; TCRdb has only the in-frame clones, and not every one. The sample includes some 37,000 clones, around 77% of them seen just once. The sample was CD4+ or CD8+ T cells sorted from blood, taken in a trial of the OX40 agonist ivuxolimab. The origin of the receptors is an adult with an advanced solid tumor such as melanoma, head and neck, liver or kidney cancer. Both conserved end residues are part of each CDR3. D genes are given only for firm matches. Some rows have no size entry. The others give once, few or many, or a class for an expanded clone.

D,J,size,V,CDR3,DNA
-,TRBJ1-2,-,TRBV7-2,CASSRGNSGYTF,TGTGCCAGCAGTCGCGGGAATTCGGGCTACACCTTC
-,TRBJ2-3,-,TRBV9,CASSGYRGGGTDTQYF,TGTGCCAGCAGCGGCTACAGGGGAGGAGGCACAGATACGCAGTATTTT
TRBD1,TRBJ2-7,few,TRBV11-2,CASRVGGRAEYEQYF,TGTGCCAGCAGAGTAGGGGGCAGGGCGGAATACGAGCAGTACTTC
-,TRBJ2-5,-,TRBV27,CASSWGGPQETQYF,TGTGCCAGCAGTTGGGGCGGTCCCCAGGAGACCCAGTACTTC
TRBD2,TRBJ2-3,once,TRBV7-8,CASSWVAGALSSTDTQYF,TGTGCCAGCAGCTGGGTAGCGGGAGCCCTCTCTAGCACAGATACGCAGTATTTT
TRBD1,TRBJ1-5,-,TRBV18,CASSPTGLGNQPQHF,TGTGCCAGCTCGCCGACAGGGCTTGGCAATCAGCCCCAGCATTTT
-,TRBJ1-1,few,TRBV7-9,CASSSPGNTEAFF,TGTGCCAGCAGTTCGCCGGGTAACACTGAAGCTTTCTTT
-,TRBJ2-7,-,TRBV20-1,CSASGIYEQYF,TGCAGTGCTAGCGGGATCTACGAGCAGTACTTC
TRBD1,TRBJ1-2,-,TRBV7-9,CASSLGTGDGYTF,TGTGCCAGCAGCTTAGGGACAGGGGATGGCTACACCTTC
-,TRBJ2-5,-,TRBV11-1,CASSPDSAQETQYF,TGTGCCAGCAGCCCCGACTCCGCACAAGAGACCCAGTACTTC
TRBD2,TRBJ2-1,-,TRBV6-1,CASSGLAGYNEQFF,TGTGCCAGCAGCGGACTAGCGGGGTACAATGAGCAGTTCTTC
-,TRBJ2-2,-,TRBV7-9,CAAVSRDTGELFF,TGTGCCGCCGTCTCGCGAGACACCGGGGAGCTGTTTTTT
TRBD2,TRBJ2-1,-,TRBV4-2,CASSQVASGRAYNEQFF,TGTGCCAGCAGCCAAGTCGCTAGCGGGAGGGCCTACAATGAGCAGTTCTTC
-,TRBJ1-4,-,TRBV29-1,CSATTGSGNEKLFF,TGCAGCGCCACGACAGGTTCCGGTAATGAAAAACTGTTTTTT
-,TRBJ2-1,once,TRBV5-4,CASSVGPYNEQFF,TGTGCCAGCAGCGTGGGGCCTTACAATGAGCAGTTCTTC
-,TRBJ1-5,few,TRBV28,CASSFGPYSNQPQHF,TGTGCCAGCAGTTTTGGACCATATAGCAATCAGCCCCAGCATTTT
-,TRBJ2-7,-,TRBV6-6,CASSYNRGYEQYF,TGTGCCAGCAGTTACAACAGAGGCTACGAGCAGTACTTC
TRBD1,TRBJ1-6,-,TRBV11-2,CASRDRTGSSYNSPLHF,TGTGCCAGCAGGGATCGGACAGGGAGCTCCTATAATTCACCCCTCCACTTT
-,TRBJ1-5,-,TRBV2,CASSESVSTNQPQHF,TGTGCCAGCAGTGAATCGGTATCGACGAATCAGCCCCAGCATTTT
-,TRBJ1-1,-,TRBV6-5,CASSGGVNTEAFF,TGTGCCAGCAGCGGAGGAGTGAACACTGAAGCTTTCTTT
TRBD1,TRBJ1-2,-,TRBV5-4,CASSTYYKTGALNYGYTF,TGTGCCAGCAGCACCTACTACAAGACAGGGGCCTTAAACTATGGCTACACCTTC
-,TRBJ2-7,-,TRBV19,CASSIDSSPGYEQYF,TGTGCCAGTAGTATAGATTCCTCTCCGGGCTACGAGCAGTACTTC
-,TRBJ1-4,-,TRBV4-3,CASSHSRKRDSPTTNEKLFF,TGCGCCAGCAGCCATTCAAGAAAGCGTGACAGTCCTACAACTAATGAAAAACTGTTTTTT
-,TRBJ2-2,-,TRBV5-1,CASSKEGSGELFF,TGCGCCAGCAGCAAGGAGGGTTCCGGGGAGCTGTTTTTT
-,TRBJ2-1,-,TRBV14,CASSQVPGAQNNEQFF,TGTGCCAGCAGCCAAGTACCGGGCGCACAGAACAATGAGCAGTTCTTC
TRBD1,TRBJ2-7,-,TRBV4-1,CASSQDVIDRAREQYF,TGCGCCAGCAGCCAAGATGTCATCGACAGGGCACGCGAGCAGTACTTC
-,TRBJ2-3,-,TRBV29-1,CSEMDGETDTQYF,TGCAGCGAAATGGATGGGGAGACAGATACGCAGTATTTT
-,TRBJ1-4,-,TRBV4-1,CASSQDPQSRYEKLFF,TGCGCCAGCAGCCAAGATCCGCAGAGCCGATATGAAAAACTGTTTTTT
TRBD1,TRBJ2-1,few,TRBV10-3,CATGTGENNEQFF,TGTGCCACCGGGACAGGGGAAAACAATGAGCAGTTCTTC
-,TRBJ1-1,few,TRBV6-1,CASSEWGGTEAFF,TGTGCCAGCAGTGAATGGGGGGGAACTGAAGCTTTCTTT
-,TRBJ2-7,-,TRBV11-3,CASSLVGRDIYEQYF,TGTGCCAGCAGCTTAGTAGGCAGGGACATCTACGAGCAGTACTTC
-,TRBJ2-1,-,TRBV19,CASSIVPGEYNEQFF,TGTGCCAGTAGTATAGTGCCGGGGGAATACAATGAGCAGTTCTTC
-,TRBJ1-2,-,TRBV27,CASSAGATYGYTF,TGTGCCAGCAGCGCAGGGGCCACCTATGGCTACACCTTC
TRBD1,TRBJ1-5,-,TRBV28,CASEIFGQGNQPQHF,TGTGCCAGCGAAATCTTCGGACAGGGCAATCAGCCCCAGCATTTT
TRBD2,TRBJ2-2,-,TRBV27,CASSPGRGTGELFF,TGTGCCAGCAGTCCGGGGAGGGGCACCGGGGAGCTGTTTTTT
-,TRBJ1-2,-,TRBV25-1,CASSLKGGAGGYTF,TGTGCCAGCAGTTTAAAGGGGGGGGCTGGTGGCTACACCTTC
-,TRBJ1-1,-,TRBV7-9,CASSGAGTRTEAFF,TGTGCCAGCAGCGGTGCCGGGACACGGACTGAAGCTTTCTTT
-,TRBJ1-2,medium-sized,TRBV4-1,CASSQDRSDYGYTF,TGCGCCAGCAGCCAAGACAGGAGCGACTATGGCTACACCTTC
-,TRBJ2-1,-,TRBV6-6,CASSYSIGASEQFF,TGTGCCAGCAGTTACTCGATAGGGGCTAGTGAGCAGTTCTTC
TRBD2,TRBJ2-1,few,TRBV7-8,CASSPRTSGTEQFF,TGTGCCAGCAGCCCAAGGACTAGCGGGACTGAGCAGTTCTTC
-,TRBJ2-7,few,TRBV6-5,CASSYGADSYEQYF,TGTGCCAGCAGTTACGGGGCAGACTCCTACGAGCAGTACTTC
-,TRBJ2-3,once,TRBV12-5,CASGSAGTDTQYF,TGTGCTAGTGGTTCAGCGGGCACAGATACGCAGTATTTT
TRBD1,TRBJ2-2,-,TRBV28,CASRRQGARTGELFF,TGTGCCAGCAGAAGACAGGGGGCGAGGACCGGGGAGCTGTTTTTT
-,TRBJ2-1,-,TRBV7-9,CASFEAGEQFF,TGTGCCAGCTTCGAGGCAGGGGAACAGTTCTTC
-,TRBJ1-1,-,TRBV7-9,CASSGPQEDGTEAFF,TGTGCCAGCAGCGGACCTCAGGAGGACGGCACTGAAGCTTTCTTT
TRBD1,TRBJ2-7,-,TRBV5-6,CASSLVQGISYEQYF,TGTGCCAGCAGCTTGGTACAGGGGATCTCCTACGAGCAGTACTTC
-,TRBJ2-7,once,TRBV28,CASSLSAGSFEQYF,TGTGCCAGCAGTTTATCGGCAGGGAGTTTCGAGCAGTACTTC
TRBD1,TRBJ2-7,-,TRBV12-5,CASGLGTGHSYEQYF,TGTGCTAGTGGTTTGGGGACAGGGCACTCCTACGAGCAGTACTTC
-,TRBJ2-7,-,TRBV6-1,CASSERDSATYEQYF,TGTGCCAGCAGTGAGCGGGACAGCGCTACCTACGAGCAGTACTTC
-,TRBJ2-1,-,TRBV9,CASSPRRQGKWNEQFF,TGTGCCAGCAGCCCCCGCCGGCAGGGGAAGTGGAATGAGCAGTTCTTC
-,TRBJ2-7,-,TRBV5-5,CASSLEGSYEQYF,TGTGCCAGCAGCTTGGAGGGCAGCTACGAGCAGTACTTC
TRBD1,TRBJ2-2,-,TRBV27,CGTGNTGELFF,TGTGGGACAGGGAACACCGGGGAGCTGTTTTTT
-,TRBJ1-6,-,TRBV27,CASSLSLGGWSPLHF,TGTGCCAGCAGTTTATCCCTCGGGGGCTGGTCACCCCTCCACTTT
-,TRBJ2-1,-,TRBV19,CASSRRNLYNEQFF,TGTGCCAGTAGTCGCAGAAACCTCTACAATGAGCAGTTCTTC